Listed below are T cell receptor beta chains from one sample, sequenced in a study of tumor-infiltrating lymphocytes in primary liver carcinoma. TCRdb called the multiplex PCR reads again in MiXCR, with one record for every CDR3 protein. Among roughly 32,000 distinct CDR3 sequences listed, approximately 71% were seen once. The specimen was liver tumor tissue from sampling region 3. The receptors shown here come from a woman aged 25 to 39 with primary liver carcinoma and hepatitis B virus infection. CDR3s include the opening cysteine and the closing phenylalanine or tryptophan. D genes are given only for firm matches. Expanded clones are given a class, and other clones once, few, many or no size at all.

D gene | clone size | J gene | V gene | CDR3 protein | CDR3 DNA
. | . | TRBJ1-3 | TRBV12-3/TRBV12-4 | CVSGRSGNNIYF | TGTGTCAGCGGGCGCTCTGGAAACAACATATACTTT
. | . | TRBJ2-7 | TRBV13 | CASTGFGDSSYKQYF | TGTGCCAGCACTGGATTCGGAGACAGCTCCTACAAGCAGTACTTT
. | . | TRBJ2-5 | TRBV11-2 | CASRSRDSAHQETRYF | TGTGCCAGCAGATCCCGGGACTCGGCCCACCAAGAGACCAGGTACTTC
. | few | TRBJ2-1 | TRBV11-2 | CAGTLSVTNEQFF | TGTGCCGGCACCTTATCCGTTACGAATGAGCAGTTCTTC
. | few | TRBJ2-3 | TRBV6-6 | CASSYQTGPRRTGTQYF | TGTGCAAGCAGTTACCAGACCGGACCTCGACGCACAGGTACACAGTATTTT
. | . | TRBJ2-2 | TRBV7-2 | CASSLVSAGELFF | TGTGCCAGCAGCTTAGTCTCGGCCGGGGAGCTGTTTTTT
. | . | TRBJ2-5 | TRBV29-1 | CNLETGRGVRETEYF | TGCAACCTCGAAACCGGAAGGGGAGTGAGGGAGACCGAGTACTTC
. | . | TRBJ2-5 | TRBV12-3/TRBV12-4 | CPSSTYPGSEEIQYF | TGTCCCAGCAGCACCTACCCCGGGAGCGAAGAGATCCAATACTTC
. | . | TRBJ1-6 | TRBV7-8 | CASSLGPQAQASRSLLHF | TGTGCCAGCAGCCTGGGTCCCCAGGCCCAGGCTTCACGTTCACTCCTCCACTTT
. | . | TRBJ2-1 | TRBV11-3 | CASSSRGARTIGNDQFF | TGTGCCAGCAGCTCCCGGGGGGCGCGGACCATAGGCAATGATCAGTTCTTC
. | . | TRBJ2-2 | TRBV6-5 | CASSPRTGLSGKLFF | TGTGCCAGCAGTCCGCGGACAGGGTTAAGCGGGAAGCTGTTTTTT
TRBD1 | . | TRBJ1-1 | TRBV11-2 | CASRYTGGRGEASF | TGTGCCAGTAGATATACAGGGGGGAGGGGTGAGGCTTCCTTT
. | few | TRBJ2-3 | TRBV11-2 | CASSARQWGDTQYF | TGTGCCAGCAGCGCACGACAGTGGGGGGATACGCAGTATTTT
TRBD2 | few | TRBJ2-1 | TRBV12-3/TRBV12-4 | CVSSLSGTSGLEQFF | TGTGTCAGTAGCCTGTCCGGGACTAGCGGACTTGAGCAATTCTTC
. | few | TRBJ2-5 | TRBV12-3/TRBV12-4 | CVSSTYPGSEETQYF | TGTGTCAGCAGCACCTATCCCGGGAGCGAAGAGACTCAATACTTC